This note documents a single T cell receptor (beta chain) sequence. Its antigen is unidentified. Clones were read by immunoSEQ multiplex PCR, and TCRdb kept only the in-frame ones, dropping some. Of approximately 210,000 clones listed, about nine tenths are singletons. Trimming stripped 2 bases from V and 0 bases from J, with 8 bases between. The CDR3 extends over 16 amino acids. Germline loops: CDR1 SGHTA, CDR2 FQGNSA. The source of the sample is a study of T cell responses to AZD1222 COVID-19 vaccine. Findings and caveats of the study: Of the AZD1222 recipients, only five or six were seropositive at baseline. Most donors were white British and more were female, and clonal diversity was possibly underestimated.

This clonotype was obtained from an adult who received the AZD1222 COVID-19 vaccine. The chain links TRBV7-2 to TRBJ2-6; D gene ambiguous. Sequencing used peripheral blood, obtained 28 days after the second AZD1222 dose. CDR3: CASSLLGTSGANVLTF. The CDR3 DNA reads as TGTGCCAGCAGCTTACTGGGAACCTCTGGGGCCAACGTCCTGACTTTC.